The clone carrying this T cell receptor (beta chain) was observed many times. Antigen unknown. The sample comes from a study of molecular identifiers for immune sequencing clone quantification. General study findings and limits: In naive cells, under 1% of molecules belonged to clones above 20 RNA copies, against over 97% in effector cells. Shared barcodes on identical TCR molecules could underestimate the sizes of highly expanded clones.

The germline V gene has CDR1 MNHEY and CDR2 SMNVEV (reference sequence). Trimming pared 3 bases from V and 2 bases from J, leaving 8 bases between. The CDR3 is 15 residues long. Preparation of the bulk TCR libraries relied on previously described methods and listed TCR primers. TCRdb redid the calling of the PCR reads with MiXCR, one entry per CDR3 protein. The sample holds approximately 500,000 distinct CDR3 sequences; around a fifth are singletons and the top ten take around 0.84%. The specimen was naive CD8+ T cells from blood, with Jurkat cell RNA spiked in. Sample subset: FACS-sorted CD8+CD4-CCR7+CD45RA+ naive T cells. The chain links TRBV27 to TRBJ2-6, with D unclear. This receptor was taken from a human donor in good health. Some libraries in this study had Jurkat cell RNA spiked in. The CDR3 spells CASSFWVAGANVLTF. CDR3 DNA sequence: TGTGCCAGCAGTTTTTGGGTAGCTGGGGCCAACGTCCTGACTTTC.